This T cell receptor (beta chain) was identified during a study of T cells in tuberculosis. Whole-study context: T cells were selected with CD1B tetramers loaded with glucose monomycolate.

This CDR3 comprises 15 residues. Germline lookup yields CDR1 SGDLS and CDR2 YYNGEE. The J segment lost 5 bases and the V segment lost 2 bases, leaving 4 bases of the junction unmatched. Produced via immunoSEQ multiplex PCR; TCRdb's table is partial and in-frame only. Of 55,000 to 60,000 clones in the sample, roughly 87% were seen once. Thawed, overnight-rested PBMC were stained with GMM-loaded CD1B tetramer, viability dye and anti-CD3, then sorted. The CD1B tetramers carried C32 glucose monomycolate purified from Rhodococcus equi. This chain joins TRBV9 and TRBJ1-2; 12 nucleotides line up with TRBD1. The receptor's source is an adult woman with latent tuberculosis. The sample was CD1b-GMM tetramer-negative cells sorted from PBMCs. The chain's CDR3 is CASSVGTGGIYGYTF. Written as DNA, the CDR3 is TGTGCCAGCAGCGTTGGGACAGGGGGCATATATGGCTACACCTTC.